The 15 T cell receptor beta chains below come from one sample, sequenced in a study of radiation and T cells in renal cell carcinoma. Data came from immunoSEQ multiplex PCR; TCRdb stores just in-frame clones and leaves some out. The sample comprises some 140,000 clones, approximately 91% of which are singletons, and around 11% rests with the top ten. The time point denotes: baseline pretreatment blood. The sample's treatment: 15 Gy SBRT to primary tumor, nephrectomy 4 weeks later. The source was blood, collected from a patient whose treatment included radiotherapy and nephrectomy. Receptors originate from a woman aged 45-59 years with renal cell carcinoma.

V usage is TRBV5-1 and J usage is TRBJ2-2; a weak D match, TRBD1 (6 bases). Trimming shortened V by 4 bases and J by 3 bases, and 10 bases separated the two germline ends. The length of the CDR3 is 14 residues. CDR1 SGHRS and CDR2 YFSETQ come from the germline V gene. This CDR3 is CASSPYRDTGELFF. In nucleotides, the CDR3 is TGCGCCAGCAGCCCTTACAGGGACACCGGGGAGCTGTTTTTT.

This sequence joins TRBV2 and TRBJ1-5, with D perhaps matching TRBD1 (5 bases). The CDR3 loop spans 13 amino acids. In germline, CDR1 is SNHLY, CDR2 FYNNEI. The V gene lost 6 bases and the J gene lost 2 bases, with 8 bases spanning the gap. CDR3: CASSATGNQPQHF. CDR3 nucleotide sequence: TGTGCCAGCAGCGCGACAGGCAATCAGCCCCAGCATTTT.

CDR3 bases: TGTGCCAGCAGTTACGGGGTAGCTGAAGCTTTCTTT. It is translated as CASSYGVAEAFF. This rearrangement joins TRBV6-6 to TRBJ1-1, with D unclear. The CDR3 runs 12 residues. Germline-derived CDR1 and CDR2 are MNHNY and SVGAGI (reference sequence). V lost 2 bases and J lost 6, with 7 bases in between.

The V gene is TRBV9, the J gene TRBJ2-3, with D possibly being TRBD1 (6 bases). CDR1 and CDR2 from the germline V gene are SGDLS and YYNGEE. Trimming took 0 bases from V and 5 from J, leaving 13 bases between them. The CDR3 extends over 15 amino acids. CDR3 residues: CASSVDQGSVDTQYF. The DNA of the CDR3 is TGTGCCAGCAGCGTAGATCAGGGGAGCGTAGATACGCAGTATTTT.

The V call is TRBV9, the J call TRBJ1-2; 12 bases are shared with TRBD1. Trimming removed 2 bases from V and 7 bases from J; junction bases left unmatched: 9. Per the germline V gene, CDR1 is SGDLS and CDR2 is YYNGEE. The CDR3 loop spans 16 amino acids. The CDR3 reads CASSVTPGQGAGGYTF. The CDR3 DNA is TGTGCCAGCAGCGTCACCCCGGGACAGGGGGCCGGTGGCTACACCTTC.

The V and J genes are TRBV13 and TRBJ2-3; 12 bases map to TRBD2. The CDR3 runs to 16 residues. Looked up from germline, CDR1 is PRHDT and CDR2 is FYEKMQ (reference sequence). V shed 3 bases, J shed 6 bases, and the junction held 7 bases outside the gene matches. DNA of the CDR3: TGTGCCAGCAGCTTCCCTAGCGGGGGGGCCCCGGATACGCAGTATTTT. Translated, it gives CASSFPSGGAPDTQYF.

DNA of the CDR3: TGTGCCAGCAAAGACAGCCTGAGCTCCTACAATGAGCAGTTCTTC. This encodes CASKDSLSSYNEQFF. The chain recombines TRBV7-2 with TRBJ2-1, with a weak D call TRBD1 (5 bases). The V gene's germline CDR1 is SGHTA and CDR2 FQGNSA. The CDR3 is 15 residues long. The V end lost 7 bases, the J end lost 0 bases, and 13 bases lay between the germline ends. Variable domain in full (rest from reference TRBV7-2 and TRBJ2-1): GAGVSQSPSNKVTEKGKDVELRCDPISGHTALYWYRQSLGQGLEFLIYFQGNSAPDKSGLPSDRFSAERTGGSVSTLTIQRTQQEDSAVYLCASKDSLSSYNEQFFGPGTRLTVL.

The J gene is TRBJ1-2, the V gene TRBV2; possibly TRBD1 for D (6 bases). The CDR3 loop spans 16 amino acids. In germline, CDR1 is SNHLY, CDR2 FYNNEI. Trimming took 5 bases from V and 7 from J, leaving 23 bases between them. CDR3 bases: TGTGCCAGCAGTTCACAGTCGACAGGCACTCTTGGTGGCTACACCTTC. Protein sequence: CASSSQSTGTLGGYTF.

The chain has TRBV2 and TRBJ1-2; D is unresolved. Deletions cut 6 bases from V and 1 base from J, with 12 bases between. Germline V gives CDR1 SNHLY, CDR2 FYNNEI. The CDR3 length is 14 residues. DNA for the CDR3: TGTGCCAGCAGATTACCCTCGGTTAACTATGGCTACACCTTC. Amino acid sequence: CASRLPSVNYGYTF.

This chain uses TRBV6-6 with TRBJ1-1, with 7 bases fitting TRBD1. The germline CDR1 and CDR2 sequences are MNHNY and SVGAGI (reference sequence). The J segment lost 8 bases and the V segment lost 5 bases, leaving 11 bases of the junction unmatched. CDR3 length equals 14 residues. The CDR3 region is CASSAPHRGSEAFF. CDR3 nucleotide sequence: TGTGCCAGCAGTGCGCCTCACAGGGGATCGGAAGCTTTCTTT.

This chain joins TRBV18 and TRBJ1-1, with D possibly TRBD1 on 6 matching bases. The CDR3 totals 13 residues. V was shortened by 6 bases and J by 7 bases, with 15 bases between the two germline ends. The germline CDR1 and CDR2 sequences are KGHSH and LQKENI. The CDR3 DNA follows: TGTGCCAGCTCCCCCAGGGGTCAAAATGAAGCTTTCTTT. It specifies CASSPRGQNEAFF.

J is TRBJ2-5 and V is TRBV11-2; a weak D match, TRBD2 (6 bases). V was trimmed by 2 bases and J by 1 base, leaving 11 bases between them. This CDR3 has 15 amino acids. In germline, CDR1 is SGHAT, CDR2 FQNNGV. CDR3 sequence reads: CASSLSGGTQETQYF. DNA of the CDR3: TGTGCCAGCAGCTTATCTGGGGGGACCCAAGAGACCCAGTACTTC.

V usage is TRBV7-3 and J usage is TRBJ2-7; 7 bases agree with TRBD2. Germline loops: CDR1 SGHTA, CDR2 FQGTGA. Trimming removed 5 bases from V and 6 bases from J; junction bases left unmatched: 7. This CDR3 has 13 residues. The CDR3 sequence: CASSRDPGGEQYF. DNA of the CDR3: TGTGCCAGCAGCCGGGACCCGGGAGGCGAGCAGTACTTC.

The chain's CDR3 is CASSYSNQDKNIQYF. As DNA, the CDR3 is TGTGCCAGCAGTTACTCGAATCAGGACAAAAACATTCAGTACTTC. This chain links TRBV6-6 with TRBJ2-4, with D unresolved. The germline V and J ends were trimmed by 0 bases and 3 bases, with 9 bases remaining between them. The CDR3 has 15 residues. The germline gives CDR1 MNHNY, CDR2 SVGAGI (reference sequence).

The table lists this clone with a few counts. V usage is TRBV14 and J usage is TRBJ2-2; D ambiguous. The germline V and J ends were trimmed by 4 bases and 3 bases, with 6 bases remaining between them. CDR1 is SGHDN and CDR2 is FVKESK in the germline V gene. This CDR3 is built from 13 residues. CDR3 coding DNA: TGTGCCAGCAGCCTCTTGGACACCGGGGAGCTGTTTTTT. Encoded protein: CASSLLDTGELFF.